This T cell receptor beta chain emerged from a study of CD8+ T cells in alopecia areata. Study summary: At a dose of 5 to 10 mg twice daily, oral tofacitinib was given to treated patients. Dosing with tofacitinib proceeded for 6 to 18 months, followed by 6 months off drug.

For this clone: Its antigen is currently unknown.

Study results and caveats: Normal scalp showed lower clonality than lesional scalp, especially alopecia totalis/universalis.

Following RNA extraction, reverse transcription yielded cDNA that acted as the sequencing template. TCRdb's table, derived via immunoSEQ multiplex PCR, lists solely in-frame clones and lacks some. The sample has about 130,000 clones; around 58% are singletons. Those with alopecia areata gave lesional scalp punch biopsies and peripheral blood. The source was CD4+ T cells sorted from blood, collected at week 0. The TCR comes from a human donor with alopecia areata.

The CDR3 region has the DNA TGTGCCAGCAGTCAAGTTCGGGGAAACTATGGCTACACCTTC. Translating gives CASSQVRGNYGYTF. This chain links TRBV6-1 with TRBJ1-2; D gene uncertain. The CDR3 extends over 14 amino acids. The germline V gene encodes CDR1 MNHNS and CDR2 SASEGT. Trimming took off 5 bases at V and 2 bases at J, with 12 bases between the two ends.